This TCR beta chain was found in a study of blood T cell repertoires in COVID-19 (dated by TCRdb to the early 2020s). About the investigation overall: Samples covering the acute and convalescent phases of COVID-19 were provided by collaborators in the United States, Italy and Spain. The prospective study material was composed of cDNA or gDNA derived from T cells, B-cell-depleted T cells, or PBMCs. Subjects who had been exposed to COVID-19, were actively infected with it, or had recovered from it provided the deeply sampled blood TCRbeta repertoires that made up the dataset. The repertoires were made available in a free public database intended to serve as a resource for research on the immune response to SARS-CoV-2. The samples were drawn from two sources: the first 160 participants of the ongoing ImmuneRACE study, and 1,000 to 1,500 subjects contributed by 6 global collaborators. The sample metadata nearly always contained a de-identified subject ID, COVID-19 status, age in years and sex. Where HLA class I and class II types were available, the types were taken from metadata supplied by the sample provider, not from assay-based typing.

Collaborating institutions collected whole blood in K2EDTA tubes following their own protocols. For TCRbeta analysis, collaborators shipped samples as frozen whole blood, isolated PBMCs, or DNA extracted from either of those sample types. The CDR3 numbers 15 residues from cysteine through phenylalanine. CDR3 DNA is the only sequence kept; it has 45 bases, read in frame from the first base. CDR1 and CDR2 are read off the germline V gene as MNHEY and SVGEGT. Points on this clone: It has no known antigen specificity. An end of the junction differs from the germline gene, which may be a read error.

What the study reported, not specific to this receptor: The amount of clinical and demographic metadata varied by source and participant and was provided uncurated.

TCRbeta CDR3 regions were amplified from genomic DNA by means of the immunoSEQ Assay, a bias-controlled multiplex PCR. In the authors' own workflow: Within the assay, amplification of reference gene primers was used to estimate how many nucleated cells each sample contained. To quantify the absolute abundance of each unique TCRbeta CDR3 rearrangement, sequence reads were collapsed and filtered. For each sample, productive Simpson clonality was calculated as the square root of Simpson's diversity index across productive rearrangements. This immuneACCESS table, as held by TCRdb, lists in-frame sequences with V and J called but not all clones. Of the missing ones, under half trace to an unresolved V gene in checked studies; the others have no known cause. V, J and clone size are taken as reported in that table, and D and trimming were inferred from the DNA itself. The sample has some 300,000 clones on record, more than 85% of them singletons. The ten largest clones represent 1% to 1.5% of the sample.

The receptor chain draws on TRBV6-2 or TRBV6-3 and TRBJ2-1, and TRBD1 aligns with 11 junction nucleotides. This TCR was sampled from a man between 65 and 80 years old with acute or convalescent COVID-19. Material for sequencing was peripheral blood. The CDR3 reads CATSAPGQGVNEQFF. The nucleotide sequence is TGTGCCACCAGTGCCCCGGGACAGGGGGTTAATGAGCAGTTCTTC.